This T cell receptor (beta chain) emerged from a study of control samples from healthy donors and cancer patients. The CDR3 loop spans 14 amino acids. Germline CDR1 and CDR2: SNHLY and FYNNEI. Trimming left V 6 bases short and J 2 bases short, with 8 bases between. Measured with immunoSEQ multiplex PCR; TCRdb has only the in-frame clones, and not every one. The sample lists 95,000 to 150,000 clones, 70% to 90% seen once, with about 40% in the top ten. The specimen was blood. The TCR originated in a man between 50 and 59 years old in good health. The V call is TRBV2, the J call TRBJ2-6; a possible D gene is TRBD1 (5 bases). DNA of the CDR3: TGTGCCAGCAGGTACAGGACTGGGGCCAACGTCCTGACTTTC. Protein: CASRYRTGANVLTF.